The clone carrying this T cell receptor (beta chain) turned up a few times. Antigen: not known. This CDR3 contains 17 residues. Germline assignment: CDR1 SGDLS and CDR2 YYNGEE. The V end lost 2 bases, the J end lost 4 bases, and 21 bases lay between the germline ends. This sample was taken from a study of T cells in Graves' hyperthyroidism and ophthalmopathy. Study details: Peripheral blood specimens were obtained at initial diagnosis, prior to any treatment.

The study defined stable Graves' hyperthyroidism as no ophthalmopathy progression within 18 months. Newly diagnosed hyperthyroidism patients aged 18 to 65 years had disease lasting under 2 months. Study-wide results and limits: Blood shared most expanded thyroid clonotypes above 0.001.

RNA transcripts were the template for amplifying TCR beta CDR3 regions. The HTBI primer set was used in a first-round RT-PCR of the TCR CDR3. TCRdb passed the multiplex PCR reads through MiXCR, listing each CDR3 protein once. The sample has approximately 640,000 distinct CDR3 sequences, 15% to 20% seen once. The chain combines TRBV9 with TRBJ1-2, with a tentative D call TRBD1 (5 bases). This clonotype was obtained from a man aged 50 to 60 with Graves' hyperthyroidism. Sequenced sample: blood. The chain's CDR3 is CASSVNPDTPTFYGYTF. The CDR3 bases are TGTGCCAGCAGCGTCAACCCGGACACCCCCACCTTCTATGGCTACACCTTC.